Sequencing of this T cell receptor beta chain was carried out in a study of CXCR3-negative and CXCR3-positive naive CD8 T cells. TRB cDNA was prepared as libraries by UMI-labeled 5' RACE. TCRdb re-called the 5' RACE reads, yielding one record per CDR3 amino acid sequence without DNA. This sample's clone table lists fewer than 140,000 distinct CDR3 sequences. Study results and limitations: CXCR3-expressing naive cells carried TRB CDR3s more hydrophobic than those of CXCR3-negative naive cells. The level of CXCR3 expression partially decreased after cryopreservation; the majority of assays used fresh PBMCs.

As to this clonotype: What it recognizes is unknown.

Germline V gene data show CDR1 as LGHNA and CDR2 as YSLEER. This CDR3 is 14 amino acids long. Triplicate sorting captured around 300,000 cells each from every CD8+ T cell subset. The CD45RO-CCR7+CD27+CD95- phenotype denoted naive CD8+ T cells. What was sequenced was naive CXCR3+ CD8+ T cells from blood. The subset is: CD45RO-CCR7+CD27+CD95- naive CD8+ T cells expressing CXCR3 (TNR3+). This TCR came from a human donor in good health. Some clones in this sample may be carry-over from other donors' samples. The chain has TRBV4-3 and TRBJ1-6. This CDR3 is CASSQDLGQTPLHF.